These 13 T cell receptor beta chains came from one sample sequenced in a study of blood T cells in healthy people across ages. A second PCR, run for about 7 to 11 cycles, used a sample-barcoded 5' primer plus a J-beta primer mix. TCRdb recomputed calls from the 5' RACE reads with MiXCR, one row per CDR3 protein. This sample has 850,000 or so distinct CDR3 sequences, with more than 25% found just once. The sample was blood. Receptors originate from a woman aged 80 or over in good health.

To note about this clonotype: Just one base apart from a much larger clone, this may be a read error. The chain is built from TRBV4-1 and TRBJ1-2; 8 nucleotides match TRBD1. The CDR3 contains 16 residues. Germline V gene data show CDR1 as MGHRA and CDR2 as YSYEKL. CDR3 sequence: CASSPNDRGANCGYTF. The CDR3 region has the DNA TGCGCCAGCAGTCCCAATGACAGGGGAGCTAACTGTGGCTACACCTTC.

The chain has TRBV21-1 and TRBJ1-2; TRBD1, as called in the table, went unchecked against the DNA. TRBV21-1 is an annotated pseudogene. The CDR3 contains 16 residues. The CDR3 DNA reads as TGTGCCAGCCGGTCGAGGCACAGCTCCCTGTGCTATGGCTACACCTTC. Protein product: CASRSRHSSLCYGYTF.

Ten or more counts support this clonotype. The genes are TRBV28 and TRBJ2-1; 11 nucleotides match TRBD2. The CDR3 is 19 residues long. The V gene end was trimmed by 3 bases and the J gene end by 3 bases; junction bases not matched to a gene: 13. Germline V gives CDR1 MDHEN, CDR2 SYDVKM. In nucleotides, the CDR3 is TGTGCCAGCAGTTTGCGGGCCCTACTTGGGACTAGCGGCTACAATGAGCAGTTCTTC. Translation: CASSLRALLGTSGYNEQFF.

This chain joins TRBV7-2 and TRBJ2-3; D is perhaps TRBD2 (5 bases). Germline loops: CDR1 SGHTA, CDR2 FQGNSA. The CDR3 extends over 12 amino acids. Trimming took off 4 bases at V and 8 bases at J, with 10 bases between the two ends. The CDR3: CASSSTEGTQYF. CDR3 nucleotides: TGTGCCAGCAGCTCTACCGAGGGTACGCAGTATTTT.

At least ten counts were recorded for this clonotype. The V call is TRBV5-5, the J call TRBJ1-2; D uncertain. The CDR3 sequence is 14 residues long. Trimming removed 0 bases at V and 5 bases at J, with 11 bases between. In germline, CDR1 is SGHKS, CDR2 YYEKEE (reference sequence). The CDR3 region has the DNA TGTGCCAGCAGCTTGGGGCAGGATCTTTATGGCTACACCTTC. Translating it yields CASSLGQDLYGYTF.

This clonotype occurred many times. The J gene is TRBJ2-7, the V gene TRBV10-3; TRBD1 might be the D (6 bases). The V and J ends lost 3 bases and 2 bases respectively, with 11 bases between them. The CDR3 is 14 residues long. CDR1 is ENHRY, CDR2 SYGVKD, per germline. CDR3 residues: CAISESRQAYEQYF. CDR3 bases: TGTGCCATCAGTGAATCCCGACAGGCCTACGAGCAGTACTTC.

Details on this clonotype: Because it lacks the conserved phenylalanine or tryptophan at the end, this CDR3 is likely a read error. V usage is TRBV5-8 and J usage is TRBJ2-7, with TRBD2 matching over 11 bases. This CDR3 has 14 residues. J gave up 3 bases and V 6 bases, and 5 bases lay outside the gene matches. Germline V gene lookup returns CDR1 SGHTS and CDR2 YDEGEE. DNA for the CDR3: TGTGCCAGCAACAAACTAGCGGGGGACTACGAGCAGTACTGC. This translates into CASNKLAGDYEQYC.

The V gene is TRBV18, the J gene TRBJ2-1; D not resolved. The CDR3 consists of 14 residues. V lost 0 bases to trimming and J lost 3 bases, with 6 bases between them. Germline-derived CDR1 and CDR2 are KGHSH and LQKENI. CDR3: CASSPPPLYNEQFF. CDR3 nucleotide sequence: TGTGCCAGCTCACCACCTCCCCTCTACAATGAGCAGTTCTTC.

This clonotype has a single count. The chain joins TRBV4-3 to TRBJ1-6, with TRBD1 as a possible D gene (5 bases). V was cut by 1 base and J by 11 bases, with 12 bases left in between. Looked up from germline, CDR1 is LGHNA and CDR2 is YSLEER. The CDR3 is 14 amino acids. The CDR3 DNA reads as TGCGCCAGCAGCCAAGGACGGGGAGGGGCACCCCTCCACTTT. Its protein is CASSQGRGGAPLHF.

This clonotype was detected ten times or more. The chain recombines TRBV3-1 with TRBJ2-1, with TRBD1 identical over 9 bases. The CDR3 length is 15 residues. The J segment lost 3 bases and the V segment lost 6 bases, leaving 6 bases of the junction unmatched. The V gene's germline CDR1 is LGHDT and CDR2 YNNKEL (reference sequence). The CDR3 loop reads CASSWGQGLYNEQFF. The CDR3 bases are TGTGCCAGCAGTTGGGGACAGGGCCTCTACAATGAGCAGTTCTTC.

This clonotype was seen ten or more times. This chain uses TRBV4-3 with TRBJ1-2, with a weak D call TRBD1 (6 bases). Germline CDR1 and CDR2: LGHNA and YSLEER. Deletions cut 0 bases from V and 6 bases from J, with 11 bases between. There are 14 residues in the CDR3. CDR3 bases: TGCGCCAGCAGCCAAGATAGGGGGTCACATGGCTACACCTTC. Translation gives CASSQDRGSHGYTF.

A remark on this clonotype: Germline and junction disagree at one end, which may indicate a read error. The chain links TRBV6-2 or TRBV6-3 to TRBJ2-7; D is uncertain. Germline V gives CDR1 MNHEY, CDR2 SVGEGT. The CDR3 spans 15 residues. The CDR3 DNA is TGTGCCAGCTCGAACGTTTACAGTAGGGCCTACGCGCAGTACTTC. Translation: CASSNVYSRAYAQYF.

The CDR3 DNA reads TGTGCCAGCAGCTCGCTAGCGGGGGACCAGGGAGATACGCAGTATTTT. It specifies CASSSLAGDQGDTQYF. The rearrangement joins TRBV3-1 to TRBJ2-3, with 10 positions matching TRBD2. Per the germline V gene, CDR1 is LGHDT and CDR2 is YNNKEL (reference sequence). Germline trimming cut 5 bases from V and 5 bases from J; bases unmatched to any gene: 10. This CDR3 spans 16 amino acids.